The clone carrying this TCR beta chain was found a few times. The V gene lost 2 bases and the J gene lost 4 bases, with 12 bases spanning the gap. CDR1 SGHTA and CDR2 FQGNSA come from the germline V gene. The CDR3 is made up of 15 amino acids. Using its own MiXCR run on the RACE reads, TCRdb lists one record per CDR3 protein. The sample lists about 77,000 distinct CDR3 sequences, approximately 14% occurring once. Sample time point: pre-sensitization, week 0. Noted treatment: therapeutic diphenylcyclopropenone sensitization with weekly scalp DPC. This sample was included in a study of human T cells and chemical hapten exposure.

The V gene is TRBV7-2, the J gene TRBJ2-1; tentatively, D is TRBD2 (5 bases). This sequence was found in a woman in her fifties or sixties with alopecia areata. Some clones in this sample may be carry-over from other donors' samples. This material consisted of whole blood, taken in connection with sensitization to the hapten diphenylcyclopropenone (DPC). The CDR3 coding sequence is TGTGCCAGCAGCTTACAGCGGACGGTATACAATGAGCAGTTCTTC. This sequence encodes CASSLQRTVYNEQFF. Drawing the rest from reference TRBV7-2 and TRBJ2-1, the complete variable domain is GAGVSQSPSNKVTEKGKDVELRCDPISGHTALYWYRQSLGQGLEFLIYFQGNSAPDKSGLPSDRFSAERTGGSVSTLTIQRTQQEDSAVYLCASSLQRTVYNEQFFGPGTRLTVL.